These T cell receptor beta chains were read from a single sample in a study of cytomegalovirus exposure and HLA in healthy donors. The method was immunoSEQ multiplex PCR; TCRdb's version includes in-frame clones alone and lacks a portion of them. The sample carries more than 95,000 clones, about four fifths recorded once. Sequenced sample: PBMCs. The receptors shown here come from a man in his forties in good health and CMV-seronegative. The CDR3 runs from the conserved cysteine through the conserved F or W. A D gene is named only where the DNA matches it firmly. Clone size appears in some rows only: once, few, many, or a class for an expanded clone.

clone_size,j_call,v_call,d_call,cdr3_nt,cdr3_aa
-,TRBJ2-7,TRBV29-1,TRBD1,TGCAGCGTACAGGGGAACTACGAGCAGTACTTC,CSVQGNYEQYF
-,TRBJ1-5,TRBV6-8,TRBD1,TGTGCCAGCAGTTACTCAGGTAGGGACAGAGCCAATCAGCCCCAGCATTTT,CASSYSGRDRANQPQHF
-,TRBJ2-1,TRBV6-5,-,TGTGCCAGCAGTTACTCACCAGGTGTCTCCTACAATGAGCAGTTCTTC,CASSYSPGVSYNEQFF
-,TRBJ1-2,TRBV15,-,TGTGCCACCAGCAGAGATCGCACTCTTGGCTATGGCTACACCTTC,CATSRDRTLGYGYTF
-,TRBJ1-2,TRBV19,TRBD1,TGTGCCAGTAGTCTGACCGGGACAGGCCAATCGTACTATGGCTACACCTTC,CASSLTGTGQSYYGYTF
-,TRBJ2-3,TRBV7-2,-,TGTGCCAGCAGCTTTGGACAGAGCACAGATACGCAGTATTTT,CASSFGQSTDTQYF
-,TRBJ2-1,TRBV7-9,-,TGTGCCAGCAGCTCGGAGGCGGAGCAGTTCTTC,CASSSEAEQFF
-,TRBJ2-1,TRBV9,TRBD2,TGTGCCAGCAGCCCCCGACTAGCGGGGGGGTACGACAATGAGCAGTTCTTC,CASSPRLAGGYDNEQFF
-,TRBJ1-2,TRBV4-1,-,TGCGCCAGCAGCCAAGTCAGTAACTATGGCTACACCTTC,CASSQVSNYGYTF
-,TRBJ1-1,TRBV15,TRBD1,TGTGCCACCAGCGGCAGGACAGGGGGCAACACTGAAGCTTTCTTT,CATSGRTGGNTEAFF
-,TRBJ2-6,TRBV5-1,-,TGCGCCAGCATGACGGGGGAGGCCGGTGGGGCCAACGTCCTGACTTTC,CASMTGEAGGANVLTF
once,TRBJ1-4,TRBV29-1,-,TGCAGCGTTGAAGATCCCGGGGAGGTCGAAAAACTGTTTTTT,CSVEDPGEVEKLFF
-,TRBJ2-5,TRBV27,-,TGTGCCAGCAGCCACCCATGGGCCGTAGAGACCCAGTACTTC,CASSHPWAVETQYF
few,TRBJ2-7,TRBV5-1,-,TGCGCCAGCAGCTTGGCCTCAGGGGCTAGGTCCTACGAGCAGTACTTC,CASSLASGARSYEQYF
-,TRBJ2-7,TRBV7-9,TRBD1,TGTGCCAGCAGCTTAGGGGCGGGGACAGGGTTATCCTACGAGCAGTACTTC,CASSLGAGTGLSYEQYF
once,TRBJ1-2,TRBV28,TRBD1,TGTGCCAGCAGTTTAGGGACAGTATTCTATGGCTACACCTTC,CASSLGTVFYGYTF
-,TRBJ2-3,TRBV6-1,TRBD2,TGTGCCAGCAGTGACATAGCGGGGGTCCGGTCGGCCGATACGCAGTATTTT,CASSDIAGVRSADTQYF
once,TRBJ2-3,TRBV7-8,TRBD1,TGTGCCAGCAGCACCAGTAACAGGGGGCGGGCGCAGTATTTT,CASSTSNRGRAQYF
-,TRBJ2-7,TRBV6-5,TRBD2,TGTGCCACCCACTCGCGGGAGGGCACCTACGAGCAGTACTTC,CATHSREGTYEQYF
-,TRBJ2-5,TRBV7-9,TRBD1,TGTGCCAGCAGCTCCAGACAGGGTATAGTGACCCAGTACTTC,CASSSRQGIVTQYF
-,TRBJ2-7,TRBV6-5,-,TGTGCCAGCAGTTACGGCCAGGCCCCCGGCGAGCAGTACTTC,CASSYGQAPGEQYF
-,TRBJ2-7,TRBV15,TRBD1,TGTGCCACCAGCAGAGATCTCCAGGGGGTTGGGTACGAGCAGTACTTC,CATSRDLQGVGYEQYF
once,TRBJ1-1,TRBV5-1,TRBD1,TGCGCCAGCAGCCCAGGGGGGAACACTGAAGCTTTCTTT,CASSPGGNTEAFF
-,TRBJ2-7,TRBV27,-,TGTGCCAGCAGTTCGGAGGGCGGGCAGGGATTCTACGAGCAGTACTTC,CASSSEGGQGFYEQYF
-,TRBJ1-2,TRBV4-3,-,TGCGCCAGCAGCCAAGACGGGTCTATGGGACAAGCTAACTATGGCTACACCTTC,CASSQDGSMGQANYGYTF
-,TRBJ1-1,TRBV28,-,TGTGCCAGCAGTTGGTGGACAGCGAACACTGAAGCTTTCTTT,CASSWWTANTEAFF
-,TRBJ1-4,TRBV5-4,-,TGTGCCAGCAGCTCGCAGAAAATAAATGAAAAACTGTTTTTT,CASSSQKINEKLFF
-,TRBJ1-5,TRBV21-1,-,TGTGCCAGCAGCAAACGGGGGACCAATCAGCCCCAGCATTTT,CASSKRGTNQPQHF
few,TRBJ2-7,TRBV4-2,-,TGTGCCAGCAGCCAACTGGGACTGGACTACGAGCAGTACTTC,CASSQLGLDYEQYF
-,TRBJ1-1,TRBV27,-,TGTGCCAGCAGTTTGAGGGGACATTACACTGAAGCTTTCTTT,CASSLRGHYTEAFF
-,TRBJ2-1,TRBV5-1,TRBD2,TGCGCCAGCAGCGTATCTAGCGGGAGTGGCGGTGAGCAGTTCTTC,CASSVSSGSGGEQFF
-,TRBJ2-3,TRBV5-1,TRBD1,TGCGCCAGCAGCTTGGGGACAGGGGGCAAAAGCGCCACAGATACGCAGTATTTT,CASSLGTGGKSATDTQYF
-,TRBJ1-2,TRBV5-4,-,TGTGCCAGCAGCTTGAACCCATGGGGCACAGAAATCTATGGCTACACCTTC,CASSLNPWGTEIYGYTF